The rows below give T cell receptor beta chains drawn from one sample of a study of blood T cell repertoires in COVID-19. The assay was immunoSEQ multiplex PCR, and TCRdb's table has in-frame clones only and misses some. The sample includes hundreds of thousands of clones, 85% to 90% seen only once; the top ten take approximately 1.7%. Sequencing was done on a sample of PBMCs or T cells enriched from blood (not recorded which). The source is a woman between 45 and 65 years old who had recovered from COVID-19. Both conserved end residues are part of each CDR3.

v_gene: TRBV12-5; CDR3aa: CASGLDQGYTEAFF
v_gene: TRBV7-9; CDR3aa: CASSLFGWGPVNYGYTF
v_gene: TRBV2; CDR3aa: CASRGDMSAFF
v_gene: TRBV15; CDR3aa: CATSRDRQGREQYF
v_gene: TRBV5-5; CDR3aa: CASSSPGQGKTQYF
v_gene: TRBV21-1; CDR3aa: CASSKGRGRIRKLFF
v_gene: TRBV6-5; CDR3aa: CASSYRDRGQYEQYF
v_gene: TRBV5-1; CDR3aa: CASSRRIAGEVGYGYTF
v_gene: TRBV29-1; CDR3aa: CSANLNGNLNTEAFF
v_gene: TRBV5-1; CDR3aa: CASSQTGTDTGNTIYF
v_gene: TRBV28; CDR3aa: CASSLPRRGRNSPLHF
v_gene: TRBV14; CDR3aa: CASSQGGSEQYF
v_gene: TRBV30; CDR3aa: CAWSGQIQETQYF
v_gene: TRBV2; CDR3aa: CASRDIPTEEAFF
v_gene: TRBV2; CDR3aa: CASSVNTDGYTF
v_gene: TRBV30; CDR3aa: CAWSPGMNQPQHF
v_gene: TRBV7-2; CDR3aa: CASSLARTSGRSSYEQYF
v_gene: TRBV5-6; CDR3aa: CASSLRLAGVGNEQFF
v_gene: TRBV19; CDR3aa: CATRTSGVDNEQFF
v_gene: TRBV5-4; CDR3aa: CASSSTGYYGYTF
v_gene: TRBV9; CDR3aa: CASSGETGKSLDNEQFF
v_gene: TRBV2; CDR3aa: CASSATGDTNSPLHF
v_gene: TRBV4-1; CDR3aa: CASSGGQGWDTEAFF
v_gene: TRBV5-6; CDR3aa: CASSLSGRKADYEQYF
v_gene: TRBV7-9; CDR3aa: CASSPAKQGIWGNTIYF